These 8 T cell receptor beta chains were sequenced from one sample in a study of low-dose radiotherapy and immunotherapy resistance in tumors. TRAV- and TRBV-specific primers, spanning alpha and beta chains, primed first-strand cDNA. The authors ran around 19 PCR cycles to amplify TCRs with a constant-region primer and V-primer adapter. TCRdb independently ran MiXCR on the reads; one entry per CDR3 protein. Among around 80,000 distinct CDR3 sequences listed, 18% were seen once. The time point is: before trial treatment. Here the sequenced sample was PBMCs, taken before treatment. Receptors originate from a male donor with prostate cancer.

In the case of this clonotype: A read error is the likely source, as a far larger clone sits one nucleotide away. The chain recombines TRBV28 with TRBJ2-7; D gene uncertain. Per the germline V gene, CDR1 is MDHEN and CDR2 is SYDVKM. The V gene lost 3 bases and the J gene lost 11 bases, with 23 bases spanning the gap. The CDR3 consists of 15 residues. The CDR3 coding sequence is TGTGCCAGCAGTTTCTTTGTGCGTGGACGCCCGTGGAAGTACTTC. It translates to CASSFFVRGRPWKYF.

This clonotype was observed a few times. The J gene is TRBJ1-1, the V gene TRBV30; tentative D call: TRBD1 (5 bases). Germline values: CDR1 GTSNPN, CDR2 SVGIG (reference sequence). CDR3 length: 15 residues. Between the trimmed V and J ends, which lost 0 bases and 1 base, there was a span of 12 bases. The DNA for the CDR3 is TGTGCCTGGAGTGTACGGGGACGGTGGAACACTGAAGCTTTCTTT. Translated, it gives CAWSVRGRWNTEAFF.

Of note for this clonotype: A much larger clone sits a single nucleotide away, making a read error possible. V and J are TRBV19 and TRBJ2-7; no reliable D call. Per the germline V gene, CDR1 is LNHDA and CDR2 is SQIVND (reference sequence). This CDR3 comprises 13 residues. As DNA, the CDR3 is TGTTCCAGTAGTATAGATGCCTCCTACGAGCAGTACTTC. This gives the protein CSSSIDASYEQYF.

This clonotype has ten or more counts. This chain connects TRBV7-9 to TRBJ2-1; D possibly corresponds to TRBD2 (5 bases). The CDR3 totals 17 residues. V was trimmed by 4 bases and J by 5 bases, leaving 21 bases between them. CDR1 is SEHNR and CDR2 is FQNEAQ in the germline V gene (reference sequence). This CDR3 reads CASSSFSVGLANNEQFF. CDR3 sequence (DNA): TGTGCCAGCAGCTCCTTTAGCGTGGGGTTGGCCAACAATGAGCAGTTCTTC.

This clonotype showed up many times. V usage is TRBV29-1 and J usage is TRBJ1-5; D might be TRBD1 (6 bases). From germline, CDR1 is SQVTM and CDR2 ANQGSEA. The CDR3 has 14 amino acids. V shed 4 bases and J shed 2 bases, with 12 bases lying between them. DNA for the CDR3: TGCAGCGTTGGGATGGGGGCTGGCAATCAGCCCCAGCATTTT. Amino acid sequence: CSVGMGAGNQPQHF.

In this sample, this clonotype turned up many times. The chain carries TRBV7-6 and TRBJ2-7; no clear D. CDR1 is SGHVS and CDR2 is FNYEAQ in the germline V gene. Trimming shortened V by 1 base and J by 4 bases, and 5 bases separated the two germline ends. The CDR3 has 12 residues. CDR3 nucleotide sequence: TGTGCCAGCAGCTTAGTGCGATACGAGCAGTACTTC. Translating it yields CASSLVRYEQYF. The full variable domain, its missing parts supplied by reference TRBV7-6 and TRBJ2-7, is GAGVSQSPRYKVTKRGQDVALRCDPISGHVSLYWYRQALGQGPEFLTYFNYEAQQDKSGLPNDRFSAERPEGSISTLTIQRTEQRDSAMYRCASSLVRYEQYFGPGTRLTVT.

Many counts were recorded for this clonotype. This chain connects TRBV5-5 to TRBJ2-5, with D perhaps TRBD2 (5 bases). Trimming took 0 bases from V and 4 from J, leaving 10 bases between them. The CDR3 sequence is 14 residues long. CDR1 and CDR2 from the germline V gene are SGHKS and YYEKEE (reference sequence). DNA of the CDR3: TGTGCCAGCAGCTTGGCGGCGGGCGGAGAGACCCAGTACTTC. Translated: CASSLAAGGETQYF.

This clonotype was picked up many times. The CDR3 reads CASRYRVGSYEQYF. CDR3 bases: TGTGCCAGCAGGTACAGGGTAGGATCCTACGAGCAGTACTTC. The rearrangement joins TRBV6-2 or TRBV6-3 to TRBJ2-7, with D possibly TRBD1 on 6 matching bases. Trimming left V 6 bases short and J 1 base short, with 13 bases between. This CDR3 is built from 14 residues. From germline, CDR1 is MNHEY and CDR2 SVGEGT.